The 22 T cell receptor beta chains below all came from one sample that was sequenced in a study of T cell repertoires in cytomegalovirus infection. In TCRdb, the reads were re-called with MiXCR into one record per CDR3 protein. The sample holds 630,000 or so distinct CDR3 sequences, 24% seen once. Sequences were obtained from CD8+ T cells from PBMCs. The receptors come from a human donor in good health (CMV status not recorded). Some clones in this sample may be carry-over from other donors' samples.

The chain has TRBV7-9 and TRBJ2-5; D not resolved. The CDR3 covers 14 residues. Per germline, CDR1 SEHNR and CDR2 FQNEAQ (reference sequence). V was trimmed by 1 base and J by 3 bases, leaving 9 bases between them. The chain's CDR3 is CASSLGAREETQYF. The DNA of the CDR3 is TGTGCCAGCAGCTTAGGAGCCAGAGAAGAGACCCAGTACTTC.

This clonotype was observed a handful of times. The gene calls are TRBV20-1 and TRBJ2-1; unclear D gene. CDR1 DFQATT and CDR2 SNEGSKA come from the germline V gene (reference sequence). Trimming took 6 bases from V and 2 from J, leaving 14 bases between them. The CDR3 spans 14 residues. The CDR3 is CSAITGETYNEQFF. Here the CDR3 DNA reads TGCAGTGCGATTACTGGGGAAACCTACAATGAGCAGTTCTTC.

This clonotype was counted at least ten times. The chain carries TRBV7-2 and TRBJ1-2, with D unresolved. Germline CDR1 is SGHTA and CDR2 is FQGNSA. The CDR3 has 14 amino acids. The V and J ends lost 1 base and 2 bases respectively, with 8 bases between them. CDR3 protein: CASSLDDLNYGYTF. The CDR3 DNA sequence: TGTGCCAGCAGCTTAGACGATCTAAACTATGGCTACACCTTC.

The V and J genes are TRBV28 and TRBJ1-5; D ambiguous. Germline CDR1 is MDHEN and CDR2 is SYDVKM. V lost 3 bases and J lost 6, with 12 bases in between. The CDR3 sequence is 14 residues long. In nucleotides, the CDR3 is TGTGCCAGCAGTTTGGCAGGACGGGCTCAGCCCCAGCATTTT. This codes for CASSLAGRAQPQHF.

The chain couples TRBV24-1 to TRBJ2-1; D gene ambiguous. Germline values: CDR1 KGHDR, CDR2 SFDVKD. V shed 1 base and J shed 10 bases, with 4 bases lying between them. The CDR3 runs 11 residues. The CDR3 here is CATSDLGEQFF. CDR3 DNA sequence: TGTGCCACCAGTGATTTAGGGGAGCAGTTCTTC.

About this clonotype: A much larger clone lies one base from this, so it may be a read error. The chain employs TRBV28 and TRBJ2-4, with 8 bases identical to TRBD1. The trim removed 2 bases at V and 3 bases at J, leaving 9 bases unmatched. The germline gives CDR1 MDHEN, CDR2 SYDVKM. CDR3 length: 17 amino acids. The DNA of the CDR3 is TGTGCCAGCAGTTTACCAACAGGGGGTGTAGTCAAAAACATTCAGTACTTC. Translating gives CASSLPTGGVVKNIQYF.

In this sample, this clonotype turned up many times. CDR3 sequence: CASSPNSLEAYEQYF. The CDR3 region has the DNA TGTGCCAGCAGCCCCAACTCACTTGAAGCCTACGAGCAGTACTTC. The chain employs TRBV7-9 and TRBJ2-7; no reliable D call. From germline, CDR1 is SEHNR and CDR2 FQNEAQ (reference sequence). This CDR3 has 15 residues. Trimming stripped 5 bases from V and 2 bases from J, with 16 bases between.

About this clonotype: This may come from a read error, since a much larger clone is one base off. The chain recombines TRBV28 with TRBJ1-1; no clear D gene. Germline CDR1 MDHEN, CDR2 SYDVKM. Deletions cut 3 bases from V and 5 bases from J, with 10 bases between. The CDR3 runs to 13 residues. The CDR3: CASSFIGVTEAFF. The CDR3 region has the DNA TGTGCCAGCAGTTTTATCGGGGTTACTGAAGCTTTCTTT.

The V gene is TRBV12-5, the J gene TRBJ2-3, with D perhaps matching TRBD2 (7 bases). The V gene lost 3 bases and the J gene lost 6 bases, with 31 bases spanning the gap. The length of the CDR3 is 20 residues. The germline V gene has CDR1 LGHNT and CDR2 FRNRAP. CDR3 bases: TGTGCTAGTGGTTTTTCCAAGGAGGCGGGGGCCCTGAAAACTGGGGATACGCAGTATTTT. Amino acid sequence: CASGFSKEAGALKTGDTQYF.

CDR3 sequence: CASSLTHPLAGSTDTQYF. As DNA, the CDR3 is TGTGCCAGCAGTTTAACCCACCCTCTAGCGGGTAGCACAGATACGCAGTATTTT. This sequence joins TRBV12-3 or TRBV12-4 and TRBJ2-3; TRBD2 agrees at 8 bases. V gave up 2 bases and J gave up 0 bases; unmatched junction bases: 10. The CDR3 runs 18 residues.

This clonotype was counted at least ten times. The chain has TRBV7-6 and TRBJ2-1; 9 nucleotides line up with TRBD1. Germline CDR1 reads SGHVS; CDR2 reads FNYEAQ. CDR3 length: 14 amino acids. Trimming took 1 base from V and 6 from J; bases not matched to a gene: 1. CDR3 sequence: CASSLGQGVNEQFF. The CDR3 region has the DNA TGTGCCAGCAGCTTAGGACAGGGGGTCAATGAGCAGTTCTTC.

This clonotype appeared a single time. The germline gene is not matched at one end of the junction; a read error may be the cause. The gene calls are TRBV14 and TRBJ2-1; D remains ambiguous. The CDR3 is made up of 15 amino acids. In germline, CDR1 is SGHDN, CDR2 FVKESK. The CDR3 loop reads CTSSFARSQETAQFF. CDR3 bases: TGTACCAGCAGCTTTGCGCGGAGCCAGGAAACCGCGCAGTTCTTC.

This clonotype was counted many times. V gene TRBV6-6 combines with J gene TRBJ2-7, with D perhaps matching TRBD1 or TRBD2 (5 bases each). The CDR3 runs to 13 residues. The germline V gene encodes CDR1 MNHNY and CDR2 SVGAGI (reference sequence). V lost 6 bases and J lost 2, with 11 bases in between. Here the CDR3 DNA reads TGTGCCAGCAGGCCGGGGCTAGCCTACGAGCAGTACTTC. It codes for CASRPGLAYEQYF.

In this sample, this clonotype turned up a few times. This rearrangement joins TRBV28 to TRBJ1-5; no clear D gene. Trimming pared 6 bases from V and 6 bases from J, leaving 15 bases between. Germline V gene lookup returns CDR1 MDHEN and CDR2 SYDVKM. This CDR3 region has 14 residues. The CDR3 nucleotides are TGTGCCAGCAGGCCCCTTGTGGTCTGTCAGCCCCAGCATTTT. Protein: CASRPLVVCQPQHF.

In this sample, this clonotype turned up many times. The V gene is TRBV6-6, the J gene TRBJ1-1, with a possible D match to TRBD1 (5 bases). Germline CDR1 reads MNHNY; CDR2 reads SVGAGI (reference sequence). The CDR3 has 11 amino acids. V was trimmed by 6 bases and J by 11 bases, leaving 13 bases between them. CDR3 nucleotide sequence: TGTGCCAGCAGGAGAGGGGTGAATGCTTTCTTT. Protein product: CASRRGVNAFF.

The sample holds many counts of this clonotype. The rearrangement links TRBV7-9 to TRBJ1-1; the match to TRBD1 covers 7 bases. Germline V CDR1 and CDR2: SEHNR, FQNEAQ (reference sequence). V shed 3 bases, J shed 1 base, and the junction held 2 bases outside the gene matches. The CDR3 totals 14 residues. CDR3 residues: CASSFRQGNTEAFF. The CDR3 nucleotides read TGTGCCAGCAGCTTCAGACAGGGGAACACTGAAGCTTTCTTT. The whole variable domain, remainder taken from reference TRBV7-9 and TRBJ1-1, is DTGVSQNPRHKITKRGQNVTFRCDPISEHNRLYWYRQTLGQGPEFLTYFQNEAQLEKSRLLSDRFSAERPKGSFSTLEIQRTEQGDSAMYLCASSFRQGNTEAFFGQGTRLTVV.

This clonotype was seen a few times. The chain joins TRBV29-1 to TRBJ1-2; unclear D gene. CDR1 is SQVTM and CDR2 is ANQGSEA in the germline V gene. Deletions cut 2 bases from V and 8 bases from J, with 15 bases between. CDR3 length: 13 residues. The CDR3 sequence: CSVETPGVEGYTF. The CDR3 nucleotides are TGCAGCGTTGAAACCCCCGGAGTAGAGGGCTACACCTTC.

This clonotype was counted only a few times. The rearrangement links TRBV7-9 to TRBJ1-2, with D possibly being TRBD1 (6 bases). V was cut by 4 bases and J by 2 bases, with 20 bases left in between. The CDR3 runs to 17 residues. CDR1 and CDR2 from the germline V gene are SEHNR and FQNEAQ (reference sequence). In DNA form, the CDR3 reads TGTGCCAGCAGCTCATTACTCCGGGGGCCTTACAACTATGGCTACACCTTC. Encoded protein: CASSSLLRGPYNYGYTF. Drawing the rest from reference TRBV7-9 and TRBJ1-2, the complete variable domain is DTGVSQNPRHKITKRGQNVTFRCDPISEHNRLYWYRQTLGQGPEFLTYFQNEAQLEKSRLLSDRFSAERPKGSFSTLEIQRTEQGDSAMYLCASSSLLRGPYNYGYTFGSGTRLTVV.

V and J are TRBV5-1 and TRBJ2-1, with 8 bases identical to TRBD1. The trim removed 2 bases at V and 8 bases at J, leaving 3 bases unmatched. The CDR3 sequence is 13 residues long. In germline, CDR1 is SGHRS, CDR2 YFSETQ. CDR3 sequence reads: CASSFPGGHEQFF. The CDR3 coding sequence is TGCGCCAGCAGCTTCCCAGGGGGCCATGAGCAGTTCTTC. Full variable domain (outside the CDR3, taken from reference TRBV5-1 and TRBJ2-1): KAGVTQTPRYLIKTRGQQVTLSCSPISGHRSVSWYQQTPGQGLQFLFEYFSETQRNKGNFPGRFSGRQFSNSRSEMNVSTLELGDSALYLCASSFPGGHEQFFGPGTRLTVL.

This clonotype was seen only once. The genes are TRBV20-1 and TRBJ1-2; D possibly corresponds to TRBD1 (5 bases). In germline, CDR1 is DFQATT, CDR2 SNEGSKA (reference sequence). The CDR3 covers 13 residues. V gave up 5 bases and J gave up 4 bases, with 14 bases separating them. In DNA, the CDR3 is TGCAGTGCTCCCCACAGGTCTCTCTATGGCTACACCTTC. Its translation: CSAPHRSLYGYTF.

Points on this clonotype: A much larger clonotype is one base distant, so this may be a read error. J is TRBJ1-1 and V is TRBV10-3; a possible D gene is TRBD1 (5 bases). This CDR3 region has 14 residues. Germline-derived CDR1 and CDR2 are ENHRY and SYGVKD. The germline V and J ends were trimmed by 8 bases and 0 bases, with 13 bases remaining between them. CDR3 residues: CAIWDGTMNTEAFF. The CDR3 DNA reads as TGTGCCATCTGGGACGGAACCATGAACACTGAAGCTTTCTTT.

The CDR3 reads CASSQSGLVAEELFF. Written as DNA, the CDR3 is TGTGCCAGCAGCCAATCGGGACTAGTTGCCGAGGAGCTGTTTTTT. The rearrangement links TRBV13 to TRBJ2-2; 8 bases map to TRBD2. V shed 5 bases and J 10 bases; nucleotides not matched to a gene: 12. Germline V gene data show CDR1 as PRHDT and CDR2 as FYEKMQ (reference sequence). The length of the CDR3 is 15 residues. Together with reference TRBV13 and TRBJ2-2, the CDR3 gives the full variable domain: AAGVIQSPRHLIKEKRETATLKCYPIPRHDTVYWYQQGPGQDPQFLISFYEKMQSDKGSIPDRFSAQQFSDYHSELNMSSLELGDSALYFCASSQSGLVAEELFFGEGSRLTVL.